This entry describes one TCR beta chain. Its antigen remains undetermined. Nothing much larger sits one base from this clone, and base qualities are not available. The CDR3 regions of human TCRbeta chains were subjected to immunosequencing. Turning to the authors' computational methods: Repertoire TCRs were checked for matches against a reference library of SARS-CoV-2-specific TCRs that had been generated using the MIRA antigen-specificity platform. Breadth meant the fraction of unique TCRs that were SARS-CoV-2-associated, whereas depth meant the fraction of total T cells that were SARS-CoV-2-associated. Each spike-specific TCR was assigned to its reactive spike region and to a CD4 or CD8 class using the MIRA data. Log10-transformed breadth and depth values were compared by one-way ANOVA with Sidak's multiple comparisons tests. Not all clones reach the TCRdb copy of this immuneACCESS table, which keeps in-frame sequences only. Checked studies attribute under half of the gap to unresolved V genes and leave the rest unexplained. The D gene and trimming were derived from the DNA, and the V and J assignments and clone size from that table. The sample contains fewer than 120,000 clones, about 87% of them found a single time. The ten largest clones add up to about 1.6% of the sample.

CDR3 length: 15 amino acids, cysteine to phenylalanine. CDR3 DNA is the only sequence kept; it has 45 bases, read in frame from the first base. A distance of 12 bases separates the germline ends of V and J, which lose 1 base and 5 bases respectively. In the germline V gene, CDR1 corresponds to MGHRA and CDR2 to YSYEKL. Sample time point, as interpreted from the label and publication: baseline before first vaccination. Vaccinee samples came from UK trials COV001 and COV002, including a single-blind randomized controlled phase 2/3 trial of AZD1222 (ChAdOx1 nCoV-19) in healthy adults. Trial participant PBMC samples were collected at day 0 and day 28 after the second dose for TCRbeta chain sequencing. This specimen comes from a study of T cell responses to AZD1222 COVID-19 vaccine (dated by TCRdb to the early 2020s). For the study in its entirety: Because spike-specific TCR depth and breadth did not differ between the two schedules, AZD1222 recipients who got a second dose at roughly 4 weeks were pooled with those who got a second dose at roughly 12 weeks. Trial participants were enrolled by age into subgroups of 18-55, 56-69 and 70-plus years, and around 150, 28 and 57 TCR-sequenced participants, respectively, were included in these subgroups. A total of just over 230 trial participants underwent TCR sequencing, of whom 207 received two doses of AZD1222 and roughly 25 received two doses of the MenACWY control vaccine. What the work shows at the level of the full study, not this receptor alone: CD4 TCRs associated with the vaccine covered the entire spike protein, and the dominant responses were in regions 160-218 and 743-854. After two AZD1222 doses, spike-specific TCR breadth and depth were significantly higher than at day 0 and than in MenACWY recipients. The 56-69-year group was small, and its depth increase did not reach significance, likely because of low power. Reportedly, close to half of the unique spike-specific TCRs recognized epitopes lying outside the regions that are mutated in the B.1.351 and B.1.1.7 variants. Because no day 14 peak-response samples were available, repertoires were characterized only after the peak T cell response. Conclusions about previously exposed vaccinees were limited because only six or seven AZD1222 recipients were SARS-CoV-2 seropositive at baseline. Participants were mostly white British, with more females than males. The authors suggested clonal diversity may have been underestimated.

The chain joins TRBV4-1 to TRBJ1-5; TRBD1 could be the D gene, as 6 bases match. Specimen: peripheral blood, collected on day 0 of AZD1222 vaccination. The sequence was collected from an adult in good health. The CDR3 in this case is CASSQGWDTYQPQHF. Here is the DNA: TGCGCCAGCAGCCAAGGGTGGGACACATATCAGCCCCAGCATTTT.